This T cell receptor (beta chain) was sequenced during a study of cytomegalovirus exposure and HLA in healthy donors. V shed 5 bases, J shed 1 base, and the junction held 9 bases outside the gene matches. CDR1 is SGHAT, CDR2 FQNNGV, per germline. This CDR3 region has 17 residues. Both 60 Vbeta primers and 13 Jbeta primers went into the PCR. Assay used: immunoSEQ multiplex PCR; TCRdb lists only in-frame clones, some missing. The sample has 110,000 to 150,000 clones; around 80% are singletons. The chain combines TRBV11-2 with TRBJ2-5; TRBD2 matches 11 bases. This TCR derives from a woman aged 55-70 years in good health and CMV-seropositive. The sample was PBMCs. Written as DNA, the CDR3 is TGTGCCAGCAGCCCGAACCCCGGGACTAGCGGCCAAGAGACCCAGTACTTC. It codes for CASSPNPGTSGQETQYF.